This TCR beta chain came from a study of PD-1 blockade in classical Hodgkin lymphoma. CDR3 length equals 13 residues. V shed 4 bases and J shed 3 bases, with 10 bases lying between them. Germline loops: CDR1 SGHRS, CDR2 YFSETQ. This table comes from immunoSEQ multiplex PCR, and its TCRdb copy is limited to in-frame clones, with some not included. The sample has some 22,000 clones; around 82% are singletons. In every patient, relapse followed autologous stem cell transplantation, while exposure to brentuximab vedotin differed. The rearrangement uses TRBV5-1 and TRBJ1-1; D gene ambiguous. This TCR derives from a human donor with classical Hodgkin lymphoma. Sequenced material: peripheral blood mononuclear cells (PBMCs), taken before the second cycle of nivolumab. CDR3 sequence: CASSVQWDTEAFF. CDR3 nucleotide sequence: TGCGCCAGCAGCGTACAGTGGGACACTGAAGCTTTCTTT.